This is a list of T cell receptor beta chains from one sample in a study of blood T cell repertoires in COVID-19. The repertoire was sequenced with immunoSEQ multiplex PCR; TCRdb's copy has only in-frame clones and lacks some. The sample shows about 330,000 clones, about 82% of them seen only once. Specimen: peripheral blood. The receptors derive from a woman aged 50 to 65 with acute or convalescent COVID-19. Both conserved end residues are part of each CDR3.

11 | TRBJ1-2 | TRBV29-1 | CSVGTGDGYTF
15 | TRBJ2-3 | TRBV7-2 | CASSLIGLWTDTQYF
14 | TRBJ2-1 | TRBV7-9 | CASSPSGADNEQFF
14 | TRBJ2-7 | TRBV28 | CASFPGGPNYEQYF
15 | TRBJ2-7 | TRBV6-2/TRBV6-3 | CASSYSLAGTYEQYF
16 | TRBJ2-3 | TRBV27 | CASSLSGGSRTDTQYF
13 | TRBJ2-1 | TRBV19 | CDHCRSSYNEQFF
13 | TRBJ2-7 | TRBV7-2 | CASSLGQDYEQYF
15 | TRBJ1-2 | TRBV5-8 | CASSLGHQGAYGYTF
14 | TRBJ2-5 | TRBV7-2 | CASSLSGVQETQYF
17 | TRBJ2-1 | TRBV4-2 | CASSQEGQGLSYNEQFF
14 | TRBJ1-3 | TRBV6-5 | CASTPLVSGNTIYF
13 | TRBJ1-3 | TRBV10-3 | CAISDQVGNTIYF
15 | TRBJ2-3 | TRBV27 | CASGQLGGETDTQYF
15 | TRBJ1-1 | TRBV9 | CASSEQPSLNTEAFF
11 | TRBJ2-5 | TRBV20-1 | CSARVRETQYF
15 | TRBJ1-1 | TRBV3-1/TRBV3-2 | CASSQGLEKNTEAFF
17 | TRBJ2-6 | TRBV24-1 | CATSDIGVHSGANVLTF
16 | TRBJ2-1 | TRBV19 | CASSRGGEYVVTEQFF
15 | TRBJ2-5 | TRBV7-3 | CASSLGGADQETQYF
13 | TRBJ2-5 | TRBV5-6 | CASSLGRGETQYF
12 | TRBJ2-5 | TRBV28 | CASSSTTVTQYF
16 | TRBJ1-4 | TRBV6-1 | CASSEGTLSTNEKLFF
14 | TRBJ1-2 | TRBV13 | CASSLLRGRKGYTF
13 | TRBJ1-5 | TRBV6-5 | CASSRQSNQPQHF
13 | TRBJ2-7 | TRBV28 | CASRPPDIYEQYF
15 | TRBJ1-4 | TRBV9 | CASSVRGATNEKLFF
15 | TRBJ2-7 | TRBV5-1 | CASSNTSGSFYEQYF
16 | TRBJ1-5 | TRBV19 | CASSIRDGVAGQPQHF
15 | TRBJ2-7 | TRBV28 | CASSPRGLAEYEQYF
14 | TRBJ1-6 | TRBV7-2 | CASINDRGGSPLHF
16 | TRBJ1-1 | TRBV5-1 | CASSLWTGRGTTEAFF
12 | TRBJ2-1 | TRBV3-1/TRBV3-2 | CASSLGTRAGFF
16 | TRBJ2-1 | TRBV7-8 | CASSLARVPNYNEQFF
15 | TRBJ2-7 | TRBV7-2 | CASSPPPGLPYEQYF
14 | TRBJ2-1 | TRBV20-1 | CSASLFGTSNEQFF
14 | TRBJ2-7 | TRBV6-5 | CASRRSRQGYEQYF
14 | TRBJ2-7 | TRBV30 | CAWTNGGTPYEQYF
13 | TRBJ2-3 | TRBV6-1 | CASSEGLRDTQYF
16 | TRBJ2-7 | TRBV19 | CASSIQGGRISYEQYF
16 | TRBJ1-2 | TRBV3-1/TRBV3-2 | CASRAPPGQGGHGYTF
12 | TRBJ1-2 | TRBV24-1 | CATSLGDGGYTF
15 | TRBJ1-3 | TRBV7-2 | CASSPTGGSGNTIYF
13 | TRBJ2-1 | TRBV9 | CASSVVEMSEQFF
12 | TRBJ2-7 | TRBV10-3 | CAISPGFYEQYF
13 | TRBJ1-2 | TRBV12-3/TRBV12-4 | CASSYLSNYGYTF
12 | TRBJ2-7 | TRBV7-9 | CASSLSSYEQYF
15 | TRBJ2-1 | TRBV29-1 | CSVAGTSGSGDEQFF
15 | TRBJ2-1 | TRBV7-6 | CASSLDGSSYNEQFF
20 | TRBJ2-1 | TRBV4-1 | CASSQDILAGGPGSYNEQFF
13 | TRBJ1-2 | TRBV4-1 | CASSQVSLYGYTF